Below, one T cell receptor (beta chain) is given with its context. V was clipped by 3 bases and J by 6 bases, with 11 bases between them. Germline V gives CDR1 MGHDK, CDR2 SYGVNS. The CDR3 has 13 amino acids. The sample comes from a study of blood T cell repertoires in COVID-19. Looking at the study overall: Acute and convalescent COVID-19 samples came from the United States, Italy and Spain. From T cells, B-cell-depleted T cells, or PBMCs came the material, which was cDNA or gDNA.

Per the original data handling: Amplification from reference gene primers served as the basis for estimated nucleated cell counts. Generated by immunoSEQ multiplex PCR, the TCRdb table keeps only in-frame clones and is missing some. V and J calls and clone size are given by that table; D and trimming were obtained from the DNA. This sample has about 350,000 clones, with approximately 89% found just once. Seattle participants joined during active infection and were tracked over time. Sequencing was carried out using peripheral blood. The sequence derives from a woman aged 60-70 years with COVID-19, enrolled during active disease. The chain links TRBV25-1 to TRBJ1-1; D is ambiguous. DNA for the CDR3: TGTGCCAGCAGTGACAGTCCCAACGCTGAAGCTTTCTTT. Its translation: CASSDSPNAEAFF.